A selection of T cell receptor beta chains follows, all from one sample in a study. TCRdb called the 5' RACE reads again in MiXCR, with one record for every CDR3 protein. The sample shows just over 60,000 distinct CDR3 sequences, 30% of them seen only once. Sequencing input: tumor-infiltrating naive CD4+ T cells sorted from the breast tumor. Receptors were obtained from a female donor with breast cancer. CDR3s include the opening cysteine and the closing phenylalanine or tryptophan. The D gene is left open where the match is weak. Not all rows give a size; the values are once, few, many and, for expanded clones, a class.

j_gene,d_gene,abundance,v_gene,CDR3aa
TRBJ2-7,-,many,TRBV4-2,CASSQDPNGAQFYEQYF
TRBJ2-1,-,few,TRBV10-3,CAISRDTGLNEQFF
TRBJ2-5,-,-,TRBV7-2,CASSLEVGQETQYF
TRBJ2-7,-,-,TRBV6-1,CAGSERQTWGAEQYF
TRBJ1-1,-,-,TRBV2,CASTTRAGGTEASF
TRBJ2-3,TRBD2,few,TRBV6-1,CASSEGIAGGQGTQYF
TRBJ1-3,-,many,TRBV9,CASSVLGNTIYF
TRBJ1-5,-,once,TRBV29-1,CSAGGGVDQPQHF
TRBJ1-3,-,few,TRBV30,CAWRYGRGRNTIYF
TRBJ2-3,TRBD2,many,TRBV20-1,CSAGVAGGATDTQYF
TRBJ2-7,TRBD1,many,TRBV4-3,CASSRNDRVSYEQYF
TRBJ2-4,-,many,TRBV27,CASRDSGANIQYF
TRBJ2-7,-,-,TRBV6-2/TRBV6-3,CASSKYYGQYF
TRBJ2-1,TRBD2,few,TRBV20-1,CSAERAGGTNEQFF
TRBJ1-1,-,few,TRBV4-2,CASSSLGRRANTEAFF
TRBJ2-3,-,-,TRBV7-9,CASSLSTPGTDTQYF
TRBJ2-1,TRBD2,few,TRBV24-1,CATSAGGPNEQFF
TRBJ2-7,TRBD2,-,TRBV20-1,CSARDYPSGIYEQYF
TRBJ2-5,-,many,TRBV20-1,CSAPGGGETQYF
TRBJ2-2,TRBD1,few,TRBV20-1,CSAEGGAPGGYVGELFF
TRBJ2-7,TRBD1,many,TRBV4-1,CASSQFQGVVTFYEQYF
TRBJ1-2,TRBD1,-,TRBV7-9,CASSQGGSYGYTF
TRBJ2-3,-,few,TRBV9,CASSVGSAVGDTQYF
TRBJ2-5,-,-,TRBV6-1,CASSDSVTRETQYF
TRBJ2-7,-,-,TRBV28,CASSLDGADYEQYF
TRBJ2-1,-,few,TRBV7-9,CASSSGSYNEQFF
TRBJ2-1,TRBD2,-,TRBV29-1,CSVLLAGAGNEQFF
TRBJ2-1,TRBD1,-,TRBV2,CASSVQGIGDEQFF
TRBJ2-2,-,-,TRBV11-3,CASSQGRGNTGELFF
TRBJ2-1,-,medium-sized,TRBV4-2,CASSQGPSNEQFF
TRBJ1-2,-,few,TRBV6-1,CASSVQGKNVGRYGYTF
TRBJ2-7,TRBD2,many,TRBV20-1,CSAINPGTSGYEQYF
TRBJ2-7,-,-,TRBV6-1,CASRGFSYEQYF
TRBJ2-2,TRBD1,few,TRBV6-6,CASSRTGEGTGELFF
TRBJ2-1,TRBD2,-,TRBV7-2,CASSLRPGLGNFNEQFF
TRBJ1-1,TRBD1,-,TRBV7-9,CASSNDRGWGTEAFF
TRBJ1-3,-,-,TRBV5-6,CASSSYRSNSGNTIYF
TRBJ1-1,TRBD1,many,TRBV7-2,CASSTRTGRLNTEAFF
TRBJ2-3,-,many,TRBV7-2,CASSMRLVPDTQYF
TRBJ2-2,-,few,TRBV5-4,CASSSWGLTGELFF
TRBJ2-2,-,-,TRBV29-1,CSVGRAYTGELFF
TRBJ2-6,TRBD1,-,TRBV28,CASSRTGPSGANVLTF
TRBJ1-5,-,-,TRBV4-1,CASSQDGGLGNQPQHF
TRBJ2-5,-,few,TRBV3-1,CASSQRAGSGQETQYF
TRBJ1-4,-,many,TRBV10-3,CAISEEEREKLFF
TRBJ1-1,TRBD1,few,TRBV5-1,CASKRQGAAMNTEAFF
TRBJ1-4,TRBD1,-,TRBV5-1,CASSLATGGGEKLFF
TRBJ1-2,TRBD1,few,TRBV6-6,CASSDPGQGEEGYTF
TRBJ2-3,TRBD2,-,TRBV5-1,CASSLQAGDTDTQYF
TRBJ2-6,-,many,TRBV6-5,CASSIKGGANVLTF
TRBJ2-7,-,-,TRBV21-1,CASTRGGASYEQYF
TRBJ2-3,-,-,TRBV5-6,CASSYLGGASTRTQYF
TRBJ2-5,TRBD2,many,TRBV5-1,CASRGASGSVETQYF
TRBJ1-2,-,-,TRBV4-2,CASSQVGSGLGYTF
TRBJ2-3,TRBD2,-,TRBV2,CASNPRTSGGAGTQYF
TRBJ2-5,TRBD2,few,TRBV4-1,CASSQDPAGGRETQYF
TRBJ1-6,-,few,TRBV20-1,CSASMGPWNSPLHF
TRBJ2-7,-,-,TRBV7-9,CASTPEGGIGTYEQYF
TRBJ2-7,TRBD2,few,TRBV4-1,CASSQEGTTGREQYF